The sequence of this TCR beta chain was determined in a study of beta chain features in type 1 diabetes. Overall study: Sorted cells examined across all samples numbered more than 100 million. General study results and limits: Among type 1 diabetes patients, VDJ junctions had fewer insertions and more deletions. TCRB CDR3 length was moderately but significantly reduced in all four CD4+ subsets of Type 1 diabetes patients. Relative to healthy donors, patients appeared to have naive, central memory and Treg TCRB repertoires that were more similar. In cDNA sequencing, cells with high TCR expression could be over-represented.

V lost 5 bases, J lost 4 bases, and 10 bases stayed unmatched. CDR3 length: 15 amino acids. The germline gives CDR1 LNHDA, CDR2 SQIVND (reference sequence). As every portion of the isolated RNA was reverse transcribed, the sequencing read expressed TCRB transcripts. Generated by immunoSEQ multiplex PCR, the TCRdb table keeps only in-frame clones and is missing some. The repertoire has under 250,000 clones, 14% of them found once; the top ten carry about 0.018%. Only a few counts were recorded for this clone. Its antigen remains unidentified. The V and J genes are TRBV19 and TRBJ2-5, with 7 bases matching TRBD1. The clonotype originates from a man aged 30 to 45 with type 1 diabetes. Sequencing input: naive CD4+ T cells from blood. As DNA, the CDR3 is TGTGCCAGTAGTCTCAGACAGGGTTCTCGAGAGACCCAGTACTTC. Encoded protein: CASSLRQGSRETQYF.